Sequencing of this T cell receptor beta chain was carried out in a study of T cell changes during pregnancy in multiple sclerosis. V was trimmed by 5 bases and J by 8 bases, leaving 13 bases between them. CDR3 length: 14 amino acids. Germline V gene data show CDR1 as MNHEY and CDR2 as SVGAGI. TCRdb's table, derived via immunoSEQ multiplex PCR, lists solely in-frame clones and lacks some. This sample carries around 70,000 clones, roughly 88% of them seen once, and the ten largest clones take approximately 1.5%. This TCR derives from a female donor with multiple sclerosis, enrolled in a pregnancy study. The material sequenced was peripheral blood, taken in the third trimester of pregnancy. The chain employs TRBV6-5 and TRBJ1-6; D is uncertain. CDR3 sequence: CASSRLARDSPLHF. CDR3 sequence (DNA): TGTGCCAGCAGTCGACTGGCACGTGATTCACCCCTCCACTTT.